The clone carrying this T cell receptor (beta chain) was detected ten times or more. MiXCR, applied by TCRdb to the reads, yields one record per CDR3 protein. The sample holds about 600,000 distinct CDR3 sequences, 20% to 30% seen once. The CDR3 spans 16 residues. With 4 bases clipped from V and 1 base from J, the junction kept 8 bases outside the gene matches. The germline gives CDR1 SQVTM, CDR2 ANQGSEA. The source of the sample is a study of T cell repertoires in cytomegalovirus infection. This TCR came from a human donor in good health (CMV status not recorded). Some clones in this sample may be carry-over from other donors' samples. The V and J genes are TRBV29-1 and TRBJ2-3, with 10 bases lining up with TRBD1. Input material: CD8+ T cells from PBMCs. CDR3 sequence (DNA): TGCAGCGTTGGGACCGTTGGACAGGGGGGCACAGATACGCAGTATTTT. Translating gives CSVGTVGQGGTDTQYF.